Listed here is a single T cell receptor (beta chain). These data originate in a study of OX40 agonist ivuxolimab in advanced cancers. Clones were sequenced by immunoSEQ multiplex PCR, and TCRdb holds only the in-frame ones, with some missing. This table has 55,000 or so clones, 87% appearing once. The CDR3 totals 15 residues. The germline V gene has CDR1 SNHLY and CDR2 FYNNEI. V gave up 0 bases and J gave up 5 bases; unmatched junction bases: 5. The chain recombines TRBV2 with TRBJ2-5; 8 bases are shared with TRBD2. The TCR was taken from an adult with an advanced solid tumor such as melanoma, head and neck, liver or kidney cancer. This sample comprised CD4+ or CD8+ T cells sorted from blood, obtained in a trial of the OX40 agonist ivuxolimab. The CDR3 loop is CASSEANGRAETQYF. The CDR3 DNA reads as TGTGCCAGCAGTGAAGCAAACGGGAGGGCGGAGACCCAGTACTTC. The full variable domain, in which reference TRBV2 and TRBJ2-5 provide the parts outside the CDR3, is EPEVTQTPSHQVTQMGQEVILRCVPISNHLYFYWYRQILGQKVEFLVSFYNNEISEKSEIFDDQFSVERPDGSNFTLKIRSTKLEDSAMYFCASSEANGRAETQYFGPGTRLLVL.